One and the same sample provided the 16 T cell receptor beta chains below, sequenced in a study of T cell responses to AZD1222 COVID-19 vaccine. Sequencing was performed with immunoSEQ multiplex PCR; in TCRdb, only in-frame clones are kept and a portion is missing. The profile shows almost 70,000 clones, 75% to 90% of them singletons. The sample was peripheral blood, taken 28 days after the second AZD1222 dose. These receptors came from an adult who received the AZD1222 COVID-19 vaccine.

This rearrangement joins TRBV15 to TRBJ1-2; D ambiguous. The germline CDR1 and CDR2 sequences are LNHNV and YYDKDF (reference sequence). The CDR3 is 14 residues long. V dropped 1 base and J dropped 4 bases, with 10 bases sitting between them. The CDR3 DNA follows: TGTGCCACCAGCAGAGCGAGGCAGACCTATGGCTACACCTTC. It encodes CATSRARQTYGYTF.

This clone was observed many times. V usage is TRBV6-1 and J usage is TRBJ1-1; 9 positions agree with TRBD1. Germline trimming cut 7 bases from V and 3 bases from J; bases unmatched to any gene: 21. This CDR3 has 19 residues. The V gene's germline CDR1 is MNHNS and CDR2 SASEGT. DNA for the CDR3: TGTGCCAGCACTCAAGCCAACTTTCCGGGACAGGGAATCGACACTGAAGCTTTCTTT. It specifies CASTQANFPGQGIDTEAFF.

The chain joins TRBV5-1 to TRBJ2-7; 8 bases are a match to TRBD1. CDR3 length: 17 residues. V lost 0 bases and J lost 4; bases outside the gene matches: 12. Germline V gives CDR1 SGHRS, CDR2 YFSETQ. This CDR3 reads CASSLGSDRGKRYEQYF. CDR3 bases: TGCGCCAGCAGCTTGGGTTCTGACAGGGGAAAAAGGTACGAGCAGTACTTC.

This chain uses TRBV5-1 with TRBJ1-1; perhaps TRBD1 as D (5 bases). V was clipped by 3 bases and J by 11 bases, with 26 bases between them. Germline CDR1 reads SGHRS; CDR2 reads YFSETQ. There are 16 residues in the CDR3. CDR3 loop: CASSSRPGLTHPAAFF. The CDR3 bases are TGCGCCAGCAGCTCCCGTCCGGGACTGACTCACCCTGCCGCTTTCTTT.

This chain connects TRBV5-4 to TRBJ2-7; no definite D call. From germline, CDR1 is SGHNT and CDR2 YYREEE (reference sequence). V gave up 1 base and J gave up 3 bases, with 14 bases separating them. The CDR3 spans 15 residues. In nucleotides, the CDR3 is TGTGCCAGCAGCTTGAGCGCGACACCCTTCTACGAGCAGTACTTC. Protein product: CASSLSATPFYEQYF.

V and J are TRBV18 and TRBJ1-2; the match to TRBD1 covers 10 bases. The CDR3 sequence is 16 residues long. Germline-derived CDR1 and CDR2 are KGHSH and LQKENI. Trimming at V came to 2 bases and at J to 0 bases, leaving 3 bases not matched to a gene. CDR3 bases: TGTGCCAGCTCACCAGGGACAGGGGCCTCTAACTATGGCTACACCTTC. It specifies CASSPGTGASNYGYTF.

The chain combines TRBV9 with TRBJ1-2, with 7 nucleotides matching TRBD1. Germline-derived CDR1 and CDR2 are SGDLS and YYNGEE. The CDR3 consists of 14 residues. J lost 2 bases, V lost 4 bases, and 5 bases had no gene match. CDR3 sequence (DNA): TGTGCCAGCAGCACCCCACAGGGGAACTATGGCTACACCTTC. Its protein is CASSTPQGNYGYTF.

The chain has TRBV9 and TRBJ1-5; D is undetermined. This CDR3 has 14 amino acids. V lost 0 bases and J 5 bases, leaving 9 bases between the germline ends. Germline V gene sequence: CDR1 SGDLS, CDR2 YYNGEE. CDR3 in amino acids: CASSVAYTDQPQHF. In DNA, the CDR3 is TGTGCCAGCAGCGTAGCTTATACGGATCAGCCCCAGCATTTT.

The CDR3 DNA follows: TGTGCCAGCAGCTTAAGCGGTAGGGACTACACAGATACGCAGTATTTT. Residues: CASSLSGRDYTDTQYF. This chain links TRBV7-9 with TRBJ2-3, with 7 bases lining up with TRBD2. CDR3 length: 16 residues. Trimming cost V 2 bases and J 2 bases; bases outside gene matches: 7. CDR1 and CDR2 from the germline V gene are SEHNR and FQNEAQ (reference sequence).

This chain connects TRBV11-3 to TRBJ2-3; D is ambiguous. This CDR3 is built from 14 residues. Germline V gene data show CDR1 as SGHNT and CDR2 as YENEEA. V was trimmed by 2 bases and J by 0 bases, leaving 6 bases between them. This chain's CDR3 is CASSLYQSTDTQYF. CDR3 in DNA: TGTGCCAGCAGCTTATACCAGAGCACAGATACGCAGTATTTT.

The chain uses TRBV18 and TRBJ1-3; D unclear. The germline V gene encodes CDR1 KGHSH and CDR2 LQKENI. The CDR3 loop spans 16 amino acids. Between the trimmed V and J ends, which lost 2 bases and 0 bases, there was a span of 11 bases. The CDR3 reads CASSPETGISGNTIYF. CDR3 DNA: TGTGCCAGCTCACCAGAAACGGGTATCTCTGGAAACACCATATATTTT. Combining the CDR3 with reference TRBV18 and TRBJ1-3 gives the whole variable domain NAGVMQNPRHLVRRRGQEARLRCSPMKGHSHVYWYRQLPEEGLKFMVYLQKENIIDESGMPKERFSAEFPKEGPSILRIQQVVRGDSAAYFCASSPETGISGNTIYFGEGSWLTVV.

The chain is built from TRBV10-3 and TRBJ2-3; 10 bases match TRBD2. The CDR3 is 13 residues long. Germline V gene lookup returns CDR1 ENHRY and CDR2 SYGVKD. Losses at the gene ends were 8 bases for V and 5 bases for J; bases not matched to a gene: 4. For the CDR3, the DNA is TGTGCCATCCGTCTAGCGGGGGAAGATACGCAGTATTTT. Its protein product is CAIRLAGEDTQYF.

The chain combines TRBV5-1 with TRBJ1-2, with a weak D call TRBD1 (5 bases). Germline CDR1 and CDR2: SGHRS and YFSETQ. The CDR3 extends over 16 amino acids. V lost 1 base, J lost 8 bases, and 21 bases lay in between. Here the CDR3 reads CASSLFREAAPRGYTF. The DNA for the CDR3 is TGCGCCAGCAGCTTGTTCAGGGAGGCAGCCCCAAGAGGCTACACCTTC.

The chain recombines TRBV2 with TRBJ1-1, with TRBD1 matching over 8 bases. Trimming cost V 6 bases and J 7 bases; bases outside gene matches: 7. The CDR3 length is 13 residues. Germline values: CDR1 SNHLY, CDR2 FYNNEI. For the CDR3, the DNA is TGTGCCAGCAGGCCTACAGGGGGATATGAAGCTTTCTTT. Amino acids: CASRPTGGYEAFF.

The chain joins TRBV6-1 to TRBJ1-6; possibly TRBD1 for D (6 bases). Trimming shortened V by 4 bases and J by 5 bases, and 15 bases separated the two germline ends. Germline-derived CDR1 and CDR2 are MNHNS and SASEGT. The CDR3 runs to 16 residues. The CDR3 here is CASSALRGRDNSPLHF. The CDR3 nucleotides are TGTGCCAGCAGTGCGCTCAGGGGCAGGGATAATTCACCCCTCCACTTT.

This clone was recorded only once. This chain links TRBV5-1 with TRBJ1-1; a possible D gene is TRBD1 (5 bases). The CDR3 sequence is 15 residues long. Trimming cost V 3 bases and J 3 bases, with 15 bases left between them. The germline gives CDR1 SGHRS, CDR2 YFSETQ. CDR3 nucleotides: TGCGCCAGCAGCTCACGACAGAGCGGTGACACTGAAGCTTTCTTT. It specifies CASSSRQSGDTEAFF.